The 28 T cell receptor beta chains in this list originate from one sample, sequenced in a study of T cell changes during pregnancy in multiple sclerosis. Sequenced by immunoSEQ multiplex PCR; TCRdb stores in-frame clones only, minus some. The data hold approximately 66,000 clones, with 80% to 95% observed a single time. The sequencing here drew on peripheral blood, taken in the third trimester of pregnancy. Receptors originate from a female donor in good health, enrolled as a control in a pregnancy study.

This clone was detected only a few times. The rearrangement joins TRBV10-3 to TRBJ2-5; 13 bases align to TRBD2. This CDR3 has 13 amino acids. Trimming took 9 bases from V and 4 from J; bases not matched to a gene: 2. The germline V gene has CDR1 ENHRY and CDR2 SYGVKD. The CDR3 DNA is TGTGCCATAACTAGCGGGAGGGGAGAGACCCAGTACTTC. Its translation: CAITSGRGETQYF.

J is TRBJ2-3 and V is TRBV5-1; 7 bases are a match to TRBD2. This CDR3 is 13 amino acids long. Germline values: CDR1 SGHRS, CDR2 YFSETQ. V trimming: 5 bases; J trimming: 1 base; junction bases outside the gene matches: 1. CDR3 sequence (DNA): TGCGCCAGCAGACGGGGGGGCACAGATACGCAGTATTTT. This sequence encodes CASRRGGTDTQYF. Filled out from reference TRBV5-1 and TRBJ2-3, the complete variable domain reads KAGVTQTPRYLIKTRGQQVTLSCSPISGHRSVSWYQQTPGQGLQFLFEYFSETQRNKGNFPGRFSGRQFSNSRSEMNVSTLELGDSALYLCASRRGGTDTQYFGPGTRLTVL.

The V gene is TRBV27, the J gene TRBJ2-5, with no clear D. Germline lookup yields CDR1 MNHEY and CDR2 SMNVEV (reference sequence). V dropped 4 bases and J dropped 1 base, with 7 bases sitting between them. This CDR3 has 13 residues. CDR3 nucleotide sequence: TGTGCCAGCAGTTCAGGCTTCCAAGAGACCCAGTACTTC. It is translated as CASSSGFQETQYF.

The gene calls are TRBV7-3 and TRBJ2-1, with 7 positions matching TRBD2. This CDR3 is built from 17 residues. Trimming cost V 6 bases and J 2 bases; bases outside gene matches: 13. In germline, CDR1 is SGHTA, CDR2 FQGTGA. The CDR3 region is CASRRMAGEVTYNEQFF. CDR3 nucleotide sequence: TGTGCCAGCAGGCGGATGGCGGGAGAAGTGACCTACAATGAGCAGTTCTTC. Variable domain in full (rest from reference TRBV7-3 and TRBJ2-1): GAGVSQTPSNKVTEKGKYVELRCDPISGHTALYWYRQSLGQGPEFLIYFQGTGAADDSGLPNDRFFAVRPEGSVSTLKIQRTERGDSAVYLCASRRMAGEVTYNEQFFGPGTRLTVL.

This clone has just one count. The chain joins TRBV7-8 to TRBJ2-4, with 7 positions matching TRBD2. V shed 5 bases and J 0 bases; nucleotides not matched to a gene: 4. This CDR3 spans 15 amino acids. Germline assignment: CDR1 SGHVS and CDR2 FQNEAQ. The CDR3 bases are TGTGCCAGCAGCGTGGGGGGGGTAGCCAAAAACATTCAGTACTTC. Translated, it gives CASSVGGVAKNIQYF.

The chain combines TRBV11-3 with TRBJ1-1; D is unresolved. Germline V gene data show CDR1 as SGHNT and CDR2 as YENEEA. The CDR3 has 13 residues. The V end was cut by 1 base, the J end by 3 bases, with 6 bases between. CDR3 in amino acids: CASSLVWHTEAFF. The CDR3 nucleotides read TGTGCCAGCAGCTTAGTTTGGCACACTGAAGCTTTCTTT.

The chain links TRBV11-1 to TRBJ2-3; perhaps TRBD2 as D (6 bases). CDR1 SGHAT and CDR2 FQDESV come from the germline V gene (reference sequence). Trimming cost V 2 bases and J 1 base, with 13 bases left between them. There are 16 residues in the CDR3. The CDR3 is CASSLWRGGGTDTQYF. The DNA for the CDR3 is TGTGCCAGCAGCTTATGGCGGGGTGGGGGCACAGATACGCAGTATTTT.

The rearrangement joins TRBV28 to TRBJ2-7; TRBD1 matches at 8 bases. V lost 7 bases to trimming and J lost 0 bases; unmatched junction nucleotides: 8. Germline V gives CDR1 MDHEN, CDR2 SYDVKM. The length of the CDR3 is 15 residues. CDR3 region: CASTSGGTGSYEQYF. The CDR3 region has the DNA TGTGCCAGCACCTCCGGCGGGACAGGCTCCTACGAGCAGTACTTC.

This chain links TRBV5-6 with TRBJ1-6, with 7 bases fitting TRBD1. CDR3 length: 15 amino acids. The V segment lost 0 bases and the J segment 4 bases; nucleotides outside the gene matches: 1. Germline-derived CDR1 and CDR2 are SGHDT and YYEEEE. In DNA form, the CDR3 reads TGTGCCAGCAGCTTGGGACAGGGTTATAATTCACCCCTCCACTTT. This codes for CASSLGQGYNSPLHF.

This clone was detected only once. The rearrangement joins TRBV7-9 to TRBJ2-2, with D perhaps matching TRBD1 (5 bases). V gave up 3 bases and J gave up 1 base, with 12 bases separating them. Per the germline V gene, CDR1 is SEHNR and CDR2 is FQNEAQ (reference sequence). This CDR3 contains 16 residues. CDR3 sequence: CASSFLRDRNTGELFF. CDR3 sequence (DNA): TGTGCCAGCAGCTTCCTCCGAGACAGGAACACCGGGGAGCTGTTTTTT.

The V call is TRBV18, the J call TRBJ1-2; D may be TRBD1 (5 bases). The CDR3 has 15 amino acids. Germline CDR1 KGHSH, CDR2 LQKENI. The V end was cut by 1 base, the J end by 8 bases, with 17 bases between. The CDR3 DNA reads TGTGCCAGCTCACCACAGGAGGGTTCGGGGGTCGGCTACACCTTC. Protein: CASSPQEGSGVGYTF.

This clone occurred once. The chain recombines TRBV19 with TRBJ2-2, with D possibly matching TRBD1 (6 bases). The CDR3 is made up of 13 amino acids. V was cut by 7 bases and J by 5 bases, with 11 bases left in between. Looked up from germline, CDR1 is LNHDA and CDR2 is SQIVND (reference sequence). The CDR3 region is CASKGTTTGELFF. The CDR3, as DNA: TGTGCCAGTAAGGGGACAACAACCGGGGAGCTGTTTTTT.

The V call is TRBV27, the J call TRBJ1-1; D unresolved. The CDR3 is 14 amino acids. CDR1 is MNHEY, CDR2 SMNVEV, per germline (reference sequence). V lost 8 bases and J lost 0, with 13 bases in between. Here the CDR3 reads CASRGQPLNTEAFF. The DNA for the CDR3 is TGTGCCAGCCGTGGGCAACCATTGAACACTGAAGCTTTCTTT.

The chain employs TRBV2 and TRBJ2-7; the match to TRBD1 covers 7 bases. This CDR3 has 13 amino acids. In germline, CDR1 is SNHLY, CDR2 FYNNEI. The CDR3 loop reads CATLGTVSYEQYF. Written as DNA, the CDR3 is TGTGCGACGCTGGGGACAGTAAGTTACGAGCAGTACTTC.

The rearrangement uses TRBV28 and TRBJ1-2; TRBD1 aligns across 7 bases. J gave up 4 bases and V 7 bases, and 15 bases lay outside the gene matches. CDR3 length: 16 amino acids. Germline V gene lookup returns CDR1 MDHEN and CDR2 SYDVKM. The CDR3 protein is CASTGKGARYGYGYTF. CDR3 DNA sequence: TGTGCCAGCACGGGCAAGGGGGCTCGCTATGGCTATGGCTACACCTTC.

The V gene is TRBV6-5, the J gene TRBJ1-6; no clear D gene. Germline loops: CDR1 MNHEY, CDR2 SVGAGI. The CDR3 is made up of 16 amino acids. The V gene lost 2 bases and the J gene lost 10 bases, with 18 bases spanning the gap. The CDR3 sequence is CASSYPGSLADSPLHF. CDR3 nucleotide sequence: TGTGCCAGCAGTTACCCGGGGTCCTTAGCCGACTCACCCCTCCACTTT.

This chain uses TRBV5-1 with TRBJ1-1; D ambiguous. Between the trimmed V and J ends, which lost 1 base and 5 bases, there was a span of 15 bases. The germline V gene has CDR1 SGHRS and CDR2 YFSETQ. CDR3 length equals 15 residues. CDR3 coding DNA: TGCGCCAGCAGCTTGCTCTCGGACTTTGGGACTGAAGCTTTCTTT. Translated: CASSLLSDFGTEAFF. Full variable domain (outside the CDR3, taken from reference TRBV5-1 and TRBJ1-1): KAGVTQTPRYLIKTRGQQVTLSCSPISGHRSVSWYQQTPGQGLQFLFEYFSETQRNKGNFPGRFSGRQFSNSRSEMNVSTLELGDSALYLCASSLLSDFGTEAFFGQGTRLTVV.

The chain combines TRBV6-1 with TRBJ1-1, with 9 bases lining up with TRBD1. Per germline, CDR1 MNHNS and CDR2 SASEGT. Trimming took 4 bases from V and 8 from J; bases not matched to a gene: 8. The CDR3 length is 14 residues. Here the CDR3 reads CASSVRDRALEAFF. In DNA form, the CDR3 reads TGTGCCAGCAGTGTCCGGGACAGGGCTCTCGAAGCTTTCTTT.

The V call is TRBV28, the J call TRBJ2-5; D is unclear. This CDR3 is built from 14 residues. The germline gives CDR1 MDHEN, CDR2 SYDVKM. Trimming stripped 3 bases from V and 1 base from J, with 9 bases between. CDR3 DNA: TGTGCCAGCAGTTTGCGGCTGACCCAAGAGACCCAGTACTTC. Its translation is CASSLRLTQETQYF.

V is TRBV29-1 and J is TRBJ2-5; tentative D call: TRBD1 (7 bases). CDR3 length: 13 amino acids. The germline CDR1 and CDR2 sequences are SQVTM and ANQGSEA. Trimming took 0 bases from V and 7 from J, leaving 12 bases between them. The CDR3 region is CSVEENRGGTQYF. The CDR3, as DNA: TGCAGCGTTGAAGAGAACAGGGGAGGGACCCAGTACTTC.

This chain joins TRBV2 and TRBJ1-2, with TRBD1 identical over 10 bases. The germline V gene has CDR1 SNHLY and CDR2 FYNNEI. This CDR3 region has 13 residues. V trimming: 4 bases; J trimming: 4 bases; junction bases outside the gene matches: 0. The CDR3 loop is CASSGTGGYGYTF. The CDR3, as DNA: TGTGCCAGCAGTGGGACAGGGGGCTATGGCTACACCTTC.

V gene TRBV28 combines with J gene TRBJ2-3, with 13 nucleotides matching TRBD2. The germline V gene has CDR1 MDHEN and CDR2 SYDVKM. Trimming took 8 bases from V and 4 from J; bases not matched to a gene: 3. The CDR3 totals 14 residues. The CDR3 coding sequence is TGTGCCAGCTGGACTAGCGGGAGATCAGATACGCAGTATTTT. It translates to CASWTSGRSDTQYF.

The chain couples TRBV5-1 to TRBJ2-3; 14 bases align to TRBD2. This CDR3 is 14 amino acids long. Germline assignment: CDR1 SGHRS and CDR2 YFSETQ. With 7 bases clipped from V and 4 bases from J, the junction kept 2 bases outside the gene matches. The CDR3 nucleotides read TGCGCCAGCGGACTAGCGGGGGGCCCAGATACGCAGTATTTT. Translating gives CASGLAGGPDTQYF.

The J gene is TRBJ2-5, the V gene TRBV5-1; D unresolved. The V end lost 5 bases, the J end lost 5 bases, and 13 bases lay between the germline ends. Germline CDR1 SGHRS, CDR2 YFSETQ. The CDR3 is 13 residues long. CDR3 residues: CASSPRLAETQYF. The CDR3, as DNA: TGCGCCAGCAGTCCTAGGTTGGCGGAGACCCAGTACTTC.

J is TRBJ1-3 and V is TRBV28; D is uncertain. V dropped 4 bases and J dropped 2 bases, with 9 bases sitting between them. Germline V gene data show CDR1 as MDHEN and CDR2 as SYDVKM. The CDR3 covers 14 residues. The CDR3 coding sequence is TGTGCCAGCAGTTATCAGATTACTGGAAACACCATATATTTT. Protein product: CASSYQITGNTIYF.

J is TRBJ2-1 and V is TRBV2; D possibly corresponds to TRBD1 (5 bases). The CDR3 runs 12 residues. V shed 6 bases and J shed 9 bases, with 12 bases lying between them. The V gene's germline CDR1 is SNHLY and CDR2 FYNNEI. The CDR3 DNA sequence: TGTGCCAGCAGCGCCGGACATGTTGAGCAGTTCTTC. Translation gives CASSAGHVEQFF.

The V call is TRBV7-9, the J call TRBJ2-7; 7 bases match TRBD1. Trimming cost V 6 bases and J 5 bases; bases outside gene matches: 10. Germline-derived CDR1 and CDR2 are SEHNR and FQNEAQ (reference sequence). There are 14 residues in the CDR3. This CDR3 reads CASSFAGTEHEQYF. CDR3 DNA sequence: TGTGCCAGCAGTTTCGCCGGGACAGAACACGAGCAGTACTTC.

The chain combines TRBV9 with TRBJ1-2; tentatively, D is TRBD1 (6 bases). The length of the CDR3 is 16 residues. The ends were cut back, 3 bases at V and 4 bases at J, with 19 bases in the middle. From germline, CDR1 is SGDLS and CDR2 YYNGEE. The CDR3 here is CASSGMDGGQSYGYTF. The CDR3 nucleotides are TGTGCCAGCAGCGGAATGGACGGGGGGCAATCCTATGGCTACACCTTC.